The subject of this entry is one TCR beta chain. Its target is unknown. This sample was taken from a study of Ad26.COV2.S vaccination and SARS-CoV-2 variants. Study details: The donor was enrolled in the Ad26.COV2.S arm of the COV1001 trial. Doses of Ad26.COV2.S were injected into muscle once or twice, 56 days apart. Study results and caveats: Relative to placebo recipients, vaccine recipients exhibited elevated spike-specific TCR breadth.

The assay was immunoSEQ multiplex PCR, and TCRdb's table has in-frame clones only and misses some. The sample carries about 320,000 clones, roughly 90% recorded once. Germline V lookup: CDR1 PRHDT, CDR2 FYEKMQ (reference sequence). The CDR3 is 16 residues long. V lost 5 bases and J lost 0, with 14 bases in between. The sample's treatment: some 19 received Ad26.COV2.S at low or high dose, single or two shots; about 5 received placebo; per-sample allocation not given. Sample collection was performed on day 63 after the first vaccine or placebo injection. An adult donor aged 18-55 years was enrolled in Boston.

This sequence was found in a person aged 18-60 years who received the Ad26.COV2.S COVID-19 vaccine or a placebo. The source was peripheral blood, collected in a trial of Ad26.COV2.S vaccine versus placebo. V is TRBV13 and J is TRBJ1-3; possible D gene TRBD1, 6 bases. The CDR3 region has the DNA TGTGCCAGCAGCCCCTCCGGGGGCGACTCTGGAAACACCATATATTTT. Protein product: CASSPSGGDSGNTIYF.